The TCR beta chain under discussion was sequenced for a study of T-cell memory formation after mild COVID-19. General study results and limits: Clones shrinking between day 15 and 85 showed a balanced CD4/CD8 split, and those that grew later tilted toward CD4+.

On this clonotype: Its antigen is unidentified.

Constant-segment primers and 5'RACE yielded cDNA libraries for TCR alpha and TCR beta, each carrying sample barcodes and UMIs. TCRdb re-called the 5' RACE reads with MiXCR, one entry per CDR3 protein. The sample yields about 140,000 distinct CDR3 sequences, 15% to 20% seen once. The CDR3 has 12 residues. With 4 bases removed from V and 2 bases from J, the gap between germline ends came to 6 bases. Germline V gene lookup returns CDR1 GTSNPN and CDR2 SVGIG (reference sequence). The chain carries TRBV30 and TRBJ1-5; D uncertain. The sequencing sample was made of PBMCs or a T cell subset sorted from them (not recorded which). The clonotype comes from an adult woman who had mild COVID-19 (a few samples of this study predate the infection). Cell type and time point are not known. The CDR3 nucleotides read TGTGCCTGGACAGAGGGCAATCAGCCCCAGCATTTT. It specifies CAWTEGNQPQHF.